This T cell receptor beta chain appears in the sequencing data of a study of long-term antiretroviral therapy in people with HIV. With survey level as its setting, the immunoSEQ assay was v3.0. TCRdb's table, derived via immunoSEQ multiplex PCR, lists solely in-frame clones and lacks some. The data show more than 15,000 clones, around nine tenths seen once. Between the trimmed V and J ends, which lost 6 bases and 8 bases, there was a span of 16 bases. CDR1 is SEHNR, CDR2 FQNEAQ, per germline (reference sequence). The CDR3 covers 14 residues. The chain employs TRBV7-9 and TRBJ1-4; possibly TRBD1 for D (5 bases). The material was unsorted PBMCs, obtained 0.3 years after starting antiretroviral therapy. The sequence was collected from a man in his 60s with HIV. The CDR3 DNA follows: TGTGCCAGCAGTCCAGGGTCAGGAGAGGAAAAACTGTTTTTT. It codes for CASSPGSGEEKLFF.